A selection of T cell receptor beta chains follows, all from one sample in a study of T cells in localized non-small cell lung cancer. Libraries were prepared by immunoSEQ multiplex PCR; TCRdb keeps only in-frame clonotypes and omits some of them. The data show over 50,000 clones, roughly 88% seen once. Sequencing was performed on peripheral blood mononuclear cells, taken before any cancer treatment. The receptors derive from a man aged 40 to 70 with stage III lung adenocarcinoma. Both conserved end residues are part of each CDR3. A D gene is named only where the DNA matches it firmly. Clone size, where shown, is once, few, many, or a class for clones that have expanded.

CDR3aa: CASSTRGDSNQPQHF; CDR3nt: TGTGCCAGCAGTACCCGGGGGGATAGCAATCAGCCCCAGCATTTT; d_gene: .; j_gene: TRBJ1-5; abundance: .; v_gene: TRBV6-5
CDR3aa: CASSQGRGYSYEQYF; CDR3nt: TGTGCCAGCAGCCAAGGAAGGGGATATTCGTACGAGCAGTACTTC; d_gene: .; j_gene: TRBJ2-7; abundance: once; v_gene: TRBV14
CDR3aa: CASSQDWDRGLTTNEKLFF; CDR3nt: TGCGCCAGCAGCCAAGATTGGGACAGGGGCTTGACTACTAATGAAAAACTGTTTTTT; d_gene: TRBD1; j_gene: TRBJ1-4; abundance: .; v_gene: TRBV4-3
CDR3aa: CATSRPGQGRDQPQHF; CDR3nt: TGTGCCACCAGCAGACCCGGACAGGGTCGGGATCAGCCCCAGCATTTT; d_gene: TRBD1; j_gene: TRBJ1-5; abundance: few; v_gene: TRBV15
CDR3aa: CASASGGTQETQYF; CDR3nt: TGTGCCAGCGCTAGCGGGGGGACCCAAGAGACCCAGTACTTC; d_gene: TRBD2; j_gene: TRBJ2-5; abundance: .; v_gene: TRBV9
CDR3aa: CASSGGTGGSSGANVLTF; CDR3nt: TGTGCCAGCAGCGGAGGGACAGGGGGCTCCTCTGGGGCCAACGTCCTGACTTTC; d_gene: TRBD1; j_gene: TRBJ2-6; abundance: few; v_gene: TRBV7-9
CDR3aa: CASSLNGGELFF; CDR3nt: TGTGCCAGCAGCTTAAATGGCGGGGAGCTGTTTTTT; d_gene: .; j_gene: TRBJ2-2; abundance: once; v_gene: TRBV7-3
CDR3aa: CASSPLDSSGNTIYF; CDR3nt: TGTGCCAGCTCACCGCTGGACAGCTCTGGAAACACCATATATTTT; d_gene: .; j_gene: TRBJ1-3; abundance: .; v_gene: TRBV18
CDR3aa: CASSLGQGDVKHF; CDR3nt: TGTGCCAGCTCACTGGGACAGGGGGATGTCAAGCATTTT; d_gene: TRBD1; j_gene: TRBJ1-5; abundance: .; v_gene: TRBV18
CDR3aa: CASSQAGSSYNEQFF; CDR3nt: TGTGCCAGCAGCCAAGCGGGTAGCTCCTACAATGAGCAGTTCTTC; d_gene: .; j_gene: TRBJ2-1; abundance: .; v_gene: TRBV7-6
CDR3aa: CASSLTGGGYQPQHF; CDR3nt: TGTGCCAGTAGTCTGACAGGGGGCGGTTATCAGCCCCAGCATTTT; d_gene: TRBD1; j_gene: TRBJ1-5; abundance: few; v_gene: TRBV19
CDR3aa: CASSSSTGVPYNEQFF; CDR3nt: TGTGCCAGCAGCTCCTCTACAGGGGTCCCCTACAATGAGCAGTTCTTC; d_gene: TRBD1; j_gene: TRBJ2-1; abundance: .; v_gene: TRBV7-9
CDR3aa: CASSLDEGGGYGYTF; CDR3nt: TGTGCCAGCAGCTTAGACGAGGGAGGGGGATATGGCTACACCTTC; d_gene: .; j_gene: TRBJ1-2; abundance: .; v_gene: TRBV7-6
CDR3aa: CASSFTLDRTYEQYF; CDR3nt: TGTGCCAGCAGCTTTACTCTGGACAGAACCTACGAGCAGTACTTC; d_gene: .; j_gene: TRBJ2-7; abundance: .; v_gene: TRBV5-8
CDR3aa: CASSQEDGGEVLETQYF; CDR3nt: TGCGCCAGCAGCCAAGAAGACGGCGGAGAGGTTCTAGAGACCCAGTACTTC; d_gene: .; j_gene: TRBJ2-5; abundance: .; v_gene: TRBV4-1
CDR3aa: CSVPSRTGYMNTEAFF; CDR3nt: TGCAGCGTCCCCTCCAGGACAGGGTACATGAACACTGAAGCTTTCTTT; d_gene: TRBD1; j_gene: TRBJ1-1; abundance: .; v_gene: TRBV29-1
CDR3aa: CASSEVAAHRKAFF; CDR3nt: TGTGCCAGCAGTGAAGTTGCGGCCCACAGAAAAGCTTTCTTT; d_gene: .; j_gene: TRBJ1-1; abundance: once; v_gene: TRBV6-1
CDR3aa: CASSPTGAFTGAYTF; CDR3nt: TGTGCCAGCAGCCCCACAGGGGCCTTTACAGGGGCCTACACCTTC; d_gene: TRBD1; j_gene: TRBJ1-2; abundance: .; v_gene: TRBV7-9
CDR3aa: CASSPPLQGDSPLHF; CDR3nt: TGTGCCAGCTCACCACCGTTGCAGGGGGATTCACCCCTCCACTTT; d_gene: TRBD1; j_gene: TRBJ1-6; abundance: once; v_gene: TRBV18
CDR3aa: CSVRPGPGQGAGTDTQYF; CDR3nt: TGCAGCGTCAGACCTGGACCGGGACAGGGGGCCGGCACAGATACGCAGTATTTT; d_gene: TRBD1; j_gene: TRBJ2-3; abundance: .; v_gene: TRBV29-1
CDR3aa: CASSRDRGSYEQYF; CDR3nt: TGTGCCAGCAGCCGGGACAGGGGGTCCTACGAGCAGTACTTC; d_gene: TRBD1; j_gene: TRBJ2-7; abundance: .; v_gene: TRBV7-2
CDR3aa: CASSQQRSGPGELFF; CDR3nt: TGCGCCAGCAGCCAACAAAGGTCGGGGCCCGGGGAGCTGTTTTTT; d_gene: .; j_gene: TRBJ2-2; abundance: .; v_gene: TRBV4-3
CDR3aa: CASSSQGTEAFF; CDR3nt: TGTGCCAGCAGCTCACAGGGCACTGAAGCTTTCTTT; d_gene: .; j_gene: TRBJ1-1; abundance: .; v_gene: TRBV11-3
CDR3aa: CASSYSISSTDTQYF; CDR3nt: TGTGCCAGCAGTTACTCCATTTCGAGCACAGATACGCAGTATTTT; d_gene: .; j_gene: TRBJ2-3; abundance: .; v_gene: TRBV6-5